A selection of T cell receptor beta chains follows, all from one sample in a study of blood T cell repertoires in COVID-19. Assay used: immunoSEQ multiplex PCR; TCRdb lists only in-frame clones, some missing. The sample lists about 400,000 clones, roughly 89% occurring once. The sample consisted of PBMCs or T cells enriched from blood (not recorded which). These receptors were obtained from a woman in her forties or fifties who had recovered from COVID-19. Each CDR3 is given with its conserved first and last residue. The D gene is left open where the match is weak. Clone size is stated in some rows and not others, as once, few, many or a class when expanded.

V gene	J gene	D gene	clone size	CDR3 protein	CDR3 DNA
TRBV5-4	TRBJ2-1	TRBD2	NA	CASSLDLAGSGEQFF	TGTGCCAGCAGCTTGGATTTAGCGGGGAGCGGTGAGCAGTTCTTC
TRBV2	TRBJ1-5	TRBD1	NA	CASSLQGVGNQPQHF	TGTGCCAGCAGTTTACAGGGGGTTGGCAATCAGCCCCAGCATTTT
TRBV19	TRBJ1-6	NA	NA	CASSSRGPMASPLHF	TGTGCCAGTAGTAGTCGGGGTCCAATGGCTTCACCCCTCCACTTT
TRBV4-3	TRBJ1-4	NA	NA	CASSRQATNEKLFF	TGCGCCAGCAGTCGACAGGCAACTAATGAAAAACTGTTTTTT
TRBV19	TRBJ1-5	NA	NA	CASTPQGQGSPQPQHF	TGTGCCAGTACCCCCCAAGGGCAGGGGTCACCTCAGCCCCAGCATTTT
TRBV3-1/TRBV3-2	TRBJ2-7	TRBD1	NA	CASSRAGQGFVQYF	TGTGCCAGCAGCCGAGCGGGACAGGGGTTTGTGCAGTACTTC
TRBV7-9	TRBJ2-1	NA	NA	CASSSDRAGYNEQFF	TGTGCCAGCAGCTCTGACAGGGCGGGGTACAATGAGCAGTTCTTC
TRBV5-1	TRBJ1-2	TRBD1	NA	CASSQGAVSTGDGYTF	TGCGCCAGCTCCCAGGGGGCGGTATCAACAGGAGATGGCTACACCTTC
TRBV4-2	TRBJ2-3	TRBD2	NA	CASSQGSAGGLDTQYF	TGTGCCAGCAGCCAAGGTTCTGCGGGGGGCCTGGATACGCAGTATTTT
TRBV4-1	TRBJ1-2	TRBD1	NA	CASSQPNDRVFYGYTF	TGCGCCAGCAGCCAGCCCAACGACAGGGTTTTCTATGGCTACACCTTC
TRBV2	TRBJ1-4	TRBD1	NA	CASRTDRVPLEKLFF	TGTGCCAGCAGGACCGACAGGGTGCCTTTGGAAAAACTGTTTTTT
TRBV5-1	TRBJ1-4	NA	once	CASSESGAVNEKLFF	TGCGCCAGCAGCGAATCAGGGGCGGTTAATGAAAAACTGTTTTTT
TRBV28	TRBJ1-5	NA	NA	CASSFPNQPQHF	TGTGCCAGCAGCTTCCCGAATCAGCCCCAGCATTTT
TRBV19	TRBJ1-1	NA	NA	CASKEGEAFF	TGTGCCAGTAAGGAGGGGGAAGCTTTCTTT
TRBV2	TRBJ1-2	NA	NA	CASRERGGEDGYTF	TGTGCCAGCAGAGAACGCGGGGGCGAAGATGGCTACACCTTC
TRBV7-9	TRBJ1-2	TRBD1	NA	CASSFGQGNGYTF	TGTGCCAGCAGCTTCGGACAGGGTAATGGCTACACCTTC
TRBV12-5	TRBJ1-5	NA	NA	CASAPNGEILYSNQPQHF	TGTGCTAGTGCCCCAAACGGTGAAATACTATATAGCAATCAGCCCCAGCATTTT
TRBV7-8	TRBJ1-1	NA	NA	CASILGGRNTEAFF	TGTGCCAGCATCCTGGGGGGGCGGAACACTGAAGCTTTCTTT
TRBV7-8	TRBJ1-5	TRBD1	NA	CASSLPPGQAINQPQHF	TGTGCCAGCAGCTTGCCCCCGGGACAGGCCATCAATCAGCCCCAGCATTTT
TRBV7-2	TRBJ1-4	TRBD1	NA	CASSLLGQGSREKLFF	TGTGCCAGCAGCTTACTCGGACAGGGGTCCCGCGAAAAACTGTTTTTT
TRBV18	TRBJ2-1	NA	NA	CASSPGSGSYNEQFF	TGTGCCAGCTCACCAGGGAGCGGGTCCTACAATGAGCAGTTCTTC
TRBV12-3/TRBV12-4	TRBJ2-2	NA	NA	CASSPLLTGELFF	TGTGCCAGCAGTCCCCTCCTTACCGGGGAGCTGTTTTTT
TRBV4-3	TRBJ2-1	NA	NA	CASSQDRGISYNEQFF	TGCGCCAGCAGCCAAGATCGGGGTATATCCTACAATGAGCAGTTCTTC
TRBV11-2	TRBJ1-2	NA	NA	CASSHLSTGYTF	TGTGCCAGCAGCCATCTGAGCACTGGCTACACCTTC
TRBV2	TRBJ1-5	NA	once	CASMGGMNQPQHF	TGTGCCAGCATGGGGGGTATGAATCAGCCCCAGCATTTT
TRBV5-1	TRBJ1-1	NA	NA	CASSLVGDFSAEAFF	TGCGCCAGCAGCTTGGTAGGGGACTTTAGTGCGGAAGCTTTCTTT
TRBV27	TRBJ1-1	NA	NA	CASSFGTPFGTEAFF	TGTGCCAGCAGTTTCGGGACACCTTTTGGCACTGAAGCTTTCTTT
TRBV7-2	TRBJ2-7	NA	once	CASSFKTGTYEQYF	TGTGCCAGCAGCTTCAAGACAGGAACCTACGAGCAGTACTTC
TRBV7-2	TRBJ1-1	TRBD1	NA	CASSLAPSRGLTEAFF	TGTGCCAGCAGCTTAGCCCCAAGCAGGGGGCTAACTGAAGCTTTCTTT
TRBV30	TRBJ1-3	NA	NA	CAWGVLGGSGNTIYF	TGTGCCTGGGGGGTGCTGGGGGGCTCTGGAAACACCATATATTTT
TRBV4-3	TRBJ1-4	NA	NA	CASSQDLYRREEKLFF	TGCGCCAGCAGCCAAGATCTATACAGGCGGGAAGAAAAACTGTTTTTT
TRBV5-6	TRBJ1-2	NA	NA	CASSLIGREDYGYTF	TGTGCCAGCAGCTTGATTGGTCGGGAGGACTATGGCTACACCTTC
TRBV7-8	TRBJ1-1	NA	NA	CASSLVGTSEAFF	TGTGCCAGCAGCTTAGTCGGGACATCCGAAGCTTTCTTT
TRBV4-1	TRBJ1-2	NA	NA	CASSQASGHLYGYTF	TGCGCCAGCAGCCAAGCCTCGGGACATCTCTATGGCTACACCTTC
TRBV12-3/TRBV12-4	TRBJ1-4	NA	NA	CASRTVQGGKLFF	TGTGCCAGCAGGACGGTACAGGGTGGAAAACTGTTTTTT
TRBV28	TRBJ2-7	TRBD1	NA	CASCLDRTYEQYF	TGTGCCAGCTGTCTGGACAGGACCTACGAGCAGTACTTC
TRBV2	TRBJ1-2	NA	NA	CASSTQLIRDGGYGYTF	TGTGCCAGCAGTACCCAGCTCATCCGGGACGGGGGCTATGGCTACACCTTC
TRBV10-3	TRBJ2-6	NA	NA	CAISDGQGSGANVLTF	TGTGCCATCAGCGATGGGCAGGGTTCTGGGGCCAACGTCCTGACTTTC
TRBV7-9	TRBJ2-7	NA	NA	CASSDDPFQGSQYF	TGTGCCAGCAGCGACGATCCTTTTCAGGGAAGTCAGTACTTC
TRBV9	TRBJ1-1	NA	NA	CASSVGEGSTEAFF	TGTGCCAGCAGCGTAGGAGAGGGAAGCACTGAAGCTTTCTTT
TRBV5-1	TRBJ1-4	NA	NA	CASSLVSVTNEKLFF	TGCGCCAGCAGCTTGGTCAGTGTAACTAATGAAAAACTGTTTTTT
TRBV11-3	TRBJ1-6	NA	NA	CASSLVQNSPLHF	TGTGCCAGCAGCTTAGTCCAAAATTCACCCCTCCACTTT
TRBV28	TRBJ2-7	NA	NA	CASSSLLRVGSSYGDPTYEQYF	TGTGCCAGCAGTTCCCTCTTACGTGTAGGGAGTAGTTACGGCGATCCAACCTACGAGCAGTACTTC
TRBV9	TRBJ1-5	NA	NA	CASSPDRVGQPQHF	TGTGCCAGCAGCCCGGACAGAGTGGGCCAGCCCCAGCATTTT
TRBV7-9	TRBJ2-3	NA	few	CASSPGMGTQYF	TGTGCCAGCAGCCCCGGGATGGGGACGCAGTATTTT
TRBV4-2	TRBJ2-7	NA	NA	CASSQDLGPYEQYF	TGTGCCAGCAGCCAAGATTTGGGGCCCTACGAGCAGTACTTC
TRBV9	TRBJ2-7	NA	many	CASSVGGGAYSEQYF	TGTGCCAGCAGCGTAGGCGGGGGCGCATATTCGGAGCAGTACTTC
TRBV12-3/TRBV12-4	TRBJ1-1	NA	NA	CASRQSMNTEAFF	TGTGCCAGCCGACAGAGCATGAACACTGAAGCTTTCTTT
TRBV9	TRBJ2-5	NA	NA	CASSVGTIQETQYF	TGTGCCAGCAGCGTAGGTACAATTCAAGAGACCCAGTACTTC
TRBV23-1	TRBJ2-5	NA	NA	CASSQSGQGKETQYF	TGCGCCAGCAGTCAATCGGGGCAGGGGAAAGAGACCCAGTACTTC
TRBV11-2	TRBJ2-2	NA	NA	CASSNILSTELNTGELFF	TGTGCCAGCAGCAACATCTTATCGACGGAGCTTAACACCGGGGAGCTGTTTTTT
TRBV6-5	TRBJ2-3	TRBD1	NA	CASRGTADTQYF	TGTGCCAGCAGGGGGACAGCAGATACGCAGTATTTT
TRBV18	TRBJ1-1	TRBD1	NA	CASSPPSRQGTEAFF	TGTGCCAGCTCACCCCCCTCGCGACAGGGGACTGAAGCTTTCTTT
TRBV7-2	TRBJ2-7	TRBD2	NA	CASSLLAGGEQYF	TGTGCCAGCAGCTTACTAGCGGGGGGCGAGCAGTACTTC
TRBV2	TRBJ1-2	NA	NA	CASSEKGHDYGYTF	TGTGCCAGCAGTGAAAAGGGGCATGACTATGGCTACACCTTC
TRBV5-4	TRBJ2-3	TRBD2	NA	CASSSRTSGGAIDTQYF	TGTGCCAGCAGCTCCCGGACTAGCGGGGGGGCCATAGATACGCAGTATTTT
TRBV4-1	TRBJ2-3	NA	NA	CASSQGRAADTQYF	TGCGCCAGCAGCCAAGGCAGGGCAGCAGATACGCAGTATTTT
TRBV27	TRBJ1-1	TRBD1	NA	CASSWGQPNTEAFF	TGTGCCAGCAGTTGGGGACAGCCGAACACTGAAGCTTTCTTT
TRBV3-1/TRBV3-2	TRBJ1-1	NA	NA	CASSQGQPTEAFF	TGTGCCAGCAGCCAGGGGCAGCCCACTGAAGCTTTCTTT
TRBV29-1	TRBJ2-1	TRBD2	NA	CSVEYQRGYNEQFF	TGCAGCGTTGAGTACCAGCGGGGGTACAATGAGCAGTTCTTC